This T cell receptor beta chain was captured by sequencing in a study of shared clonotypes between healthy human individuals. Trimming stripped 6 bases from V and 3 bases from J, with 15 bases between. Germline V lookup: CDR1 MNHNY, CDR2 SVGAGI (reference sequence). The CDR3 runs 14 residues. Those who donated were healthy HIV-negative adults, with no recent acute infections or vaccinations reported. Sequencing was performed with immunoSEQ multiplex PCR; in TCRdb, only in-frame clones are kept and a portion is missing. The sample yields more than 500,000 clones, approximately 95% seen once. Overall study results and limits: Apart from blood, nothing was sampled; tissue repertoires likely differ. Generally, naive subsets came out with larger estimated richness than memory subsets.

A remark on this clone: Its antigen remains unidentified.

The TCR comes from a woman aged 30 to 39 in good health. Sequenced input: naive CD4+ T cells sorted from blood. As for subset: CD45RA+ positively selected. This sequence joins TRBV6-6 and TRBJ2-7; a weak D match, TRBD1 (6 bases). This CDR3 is CASRGRDTGYEQYF. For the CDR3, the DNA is TGTGCCAGCAGAGGACGGGACACGGGCTACGAGCAGTACTTC.